Following are 24 T cell receptor beta chains from one sample sequenced in a study of identifying expanded T cells in peripheral blood. The protocol was immunoSEQ multiplex PCR, while the TCRdb copy is restricted to in-frame clones and leaves out a portion. In the table there are about 54,000 clones, roughly nine tenths of which are singletons. The sequenced material came from blood. All receptors come from a person aged 18 to 70 in good health.

This chain uses TRBV29-1 with TRBJ2-5; 12 positions match TRBD2. Trimming removed 1 base from V and 5 bases from J; junction bases left unmatched: 5. From germline, CDR1 is SQVTM and CDR2 ANQGSEA. The CDR3 sequence is 15 residues long. CDR3 DNA: TGCAGCGTTGAAGGACTAGCGGGAGTTGGGGAGACCCAGTACTTC. It specifies CSVEGLAGVGETQYF. Complete variable domain (other parts from reference TRBV29-1 and TRBJ2-5): SAVISQKPSRDICQRGTSLTIQCQVDSQVTMMFWYRQQPGQSLTLIATANQGSEATYESGFVIDKFPISRPNLTFSTLTVSNMSPEDSSIYLCSVEGLAGVGETQYFGPGTRLLVL.

This chain connects TRBV2 to TRBJ1-5; TRBD1 aligns across 9 bases. V lost 7 bases, J lost 5 bases, and 6 bases stayed unmatched. The CDR3 runs to 14 residues. Germline CDR1 reads SNHLY; CDR2 reads FYNNEI. The CDR3 nucleotides read TGTGCCAGCAACCTACAGGGGGCGGATCAGCCCCAGCATTTT. Protein sequence: CASNLQGADQPQHF.

The chain is built from TRBV7-8 and TRBJ1-4; no clear D gene. From germline, CDR1 is SGHVS and CDR2 FQNEAQ. The V end was cut by 1 base, the J end by 4 bases, with 4 bases between. The CDR3 is made up of 13 amino acids. The CDR3 region has the DNA TGTGCCAGCAGCTTAGGTGTTAATGAAAAACTGTTTTTT. Amino acids: CASSLGVNEKLFF.

The CDR3 region has the DNA TGTGCCAGCAGCGTAGGTCCCGGAACGACTGAAGCTTTCTTT. This encodes CASSVGPGTTEAFF. The chain couples TRBV9 to TRBJ1-1; D remains ambiguous. Germline V CDR1 and CDR2: SGDLS, YYNGEE. The CDR3 runs to 14 residues. V was pared by 0 bases and J by 5 bases, with 11 bases between.

V is TRBV18 and J is TRBJ1-1; D not resolved. Trimming removed 8 bases at V and 0 bases at J, with 16 bases between. CDR3 length equals 15 residues. Germline V CDR1 and CDR2: KGHSH, LQKENI. This CDR3 is CASTASAAMNTEAFF. In DNA, the CDR3 is TGTGCCAGCACCGCTTCAGCAGCGATGAACACTGAAGCTTTCTTT.

The gene calls are TRBV7-2 and TRBJ2-7; the match to TRBD1 covers 7 bases. The CDR3 has 13 amino acids. V shed 4 bases and J 5 bases; nucleotides not matched to a gene: 5. Per the germline V gene, CDR1 is SGHTA and CDR2 is FQGNSA. The CDR3 nucleotides are TGTGCCAGCAGCTCCACAGGGGTGGACGAGCAGTACTTC. Its translation: CASSSTGVDEQYF.

The chain employs TRBV12-5 and TRBJ2-2; 8 bases are shared with TRBD1. V was clipped by 6 bases and J by 0 bases; unmatched bases: 6. Germline-derived CDR1 and CDR2 are LGHNT and FRNRAP. CDR3 length: 16 residues. The DNA for the CDR3 is TGTGCTAGTGGATCCGGGACAGGAGCGAACACCGGGGAGCTGTTTTTT. Its translation: CASGSGTGANTGELFF.

The chain's CDR3 is CAISEGGGFYGYTF. As DNA, the CDR3 is TGTGCCATCAGTGAAGGAGGGGGATTCTATGGCTACACCTTC. The chain couples TRBV10-3 to TRBJ1-2; D is possibly TRBD1 (6 bases). CDR1 is ENHRY, CDR2 SYGVKD, per germline. V gave up 3 bases and J gave up 4 bases, with 12 bases separating them. CDR3 size: 14 residues.

The J gene is TRBJ2-5, the V gene TRBV19, with 11 bases fitting TRBD2. Trimming at V came to 4 bases and at J to 5 bases, leaving 6 bases not matched to a gene. CDR1 is LNHDA and CDR2 is SQIVND in the germline V gene (reference sequence). CDR3 length: 15 amino acids. The CDR3 here is CASSTFSGRGETQYF. CDR3 in DNA: TGTGCCAGTAGTACGTTTAGCGGGAGGGGGGAGACCCAGTACTTC. Using reference TRBV19 and TRBJ2-5 for the parts outside the CDR3, the full variable domain is DGGITQSPKYLFRKEGQNVTLSCEQNLNHDAMYWYRQDPGQGLRLIYYSQIVNDFQKGDIAEGYSVSREKKESFPLTVTSAQKNPTAFYLCASSTFSGRGETQYFGPGTRLLVL.

The chain employs TRBV5-6 and TRBJ1-6; 7 nucleotides line up with TRBD1. Germline CDR1 reads SGHDT; CDR2 reads YYEEEE. The CDR3 sequence is 14 residues long. J was trimmed by 9 bases and V by 4 bases; bases with no gene match: 7. The CDR3 DNA reads TGTGCCAGCAGCCACGGACAGGATGGTTCACCCCTCCACTTT. It is translated as CASSHGQDGSPLHF.

The chain joins TRBV7-2 to TRBJ2-6, with D tentatively TRBD2 (6 bases). The CDR3 spans 17 residues. CDR1 is SGHTA, CDR2 FQGNSA, per germline. Trimming took 2 bases from V and 0 from J, leaving 11 bases between them. CDR3 protein: CASSLFAGTSGANVLTF. Written as DNA, the CDR3 is TGTGCCAGCAGCTTATTTGCGGGGACCTCTGGGGCCAACGTCCTGACTTTC.

The chain links TRBV2 to TRBJ1-1; D uncertain. From germline, CDR1 is SNHLY and CDR2 FYNNEI. Deletions cut 4 bases from V and 1 base from J, with 25 bases between. The CDR3 loop spans 19 amino acids. For the CDR3, the DNA is TGTGCCAGCAGTGGAAGTAGCGGAGCACTATTATTAGCGAACACTGAAGCTTTCTTT. Encoded protein: CASSGSSGALLLANTEAFF.

The V and J genes are TRBV19 and TRBJ2-3; TRBD1 matches at 9 bases. V was clipped by 4 bases and J by 6 bases; unmatched bases: 11. The germline V gene has CDR1 LNHDA and CDR2 SQIVND (reference sequence). The CDR3 spans 16 residues. The CDR3 spells CASSTGTGSVSDTQYF. The CDR3, as DNA: TGTGCCAGTAGTACCGGGACAGGGAGTGTGTCGGATACGCAGTATTTT.

The V call is TRBV30, the J call TRBJ2-7, with 8 bases identical to TRBD1. The V gene's germline CDR1 is GTSNPN and CDR2 SVGIG (reference sequence). This CDR3 is 15 amino acids long. The junction had 9 bases not matched to a gene; V was cut back by 3 bases and J by 2 bases. The CDR3 DNA follows: TGTGCCTGGAGCGGAGAGCGGACAGGGACCTACGAGCAGTACTTC. It is translated as CAWSGERTGTYEQYF. The full variable domain, its missing parts supplied by reference TRBV30 and TRBJ2-7, is SQTIHQWPATLVQPVGSPLSLECTVEGTSNPNLYWYRQAAGRGLQLLFYSVGIGQISSEVPQNLSASRPQDRQFILSSKKLLLSDSGFYLCAWSGERTGTYEQYFGPGTRLTVT.

The chain combines TRBV5-1 with TRBJ2-7; the D call may be TRBD1 or TRBD2 (5 bases each). V was shortened by 8 bases and J by 7 bases, with 19 bases between the two germline ends. CDR1 SGHRS and CDR2 YFSETQ come from the germline V gene. This CDR3 is 13 amino acids long. The CDR3 here is CASCRDPVGEQYF. The CDR3 DNA reads TGCGCCAGTTGCCGGGACCCCGTGGGAGAGCAGTACTTC. The full variable domain, its missing parts supplied by reference TRBV5-1 and TRBJ2-7, is KAGVTQTPRYLIKTRGQQVTLSCSPISGHRSVSWYQQTPGQGLQFLFEYFSETQRNKGNFPGRFSGRQFSNSRSEMNVSTLELGDSALYLCASCRDPVGEQYFGPGTRLTVT.

J is TRBJ1-1 and V is TRBV27; 8 nucleotides align to TRBD1. The CDR3 is 13 amino acids. The junction had 3 bases not matched to a gene; V was cut back by 6 bases and J by 3 bases. The germline CDR1 and CDR2 sequences are MNHEY and SMNVEV (reference sequence). This CDR3 reads CASRVDRDTEAFF. DNA for the CDR3: TGTGCCAGCAGGGTGGACAGGGACACTGAAGCTTTCTTT.

V gene TRBV5-4 combines with J gene TRBJ2-6; no clear D. Germline V gene lookup returns CDR1 SGHNT and CDR2 YYREEE (reference sequence). The V end lost 7 bases, the J end lost 0 bases, and 11 bases lay between the germline ends. The CDR3 extends over 15 amino acids. The CDR3: CASSLPLSGANVLTF. Written as DNA, the CDR3 is TGTGCCAGCTCCCTACCACTCTCTGGGGCCAACGTCCTGACTTTC.

V is TRBV4-1 and J is TRBJ1-5; 10 nucleotides line up with TRBD1. CDR3 length equals 15 residues. V was clipped by 1 base and J by 5 bases; unmatched bases: 2. From germline, CDR1 is MGHRA and CDR2 YSYEKL. The CDR3 sequence: CASSQAGTGDQPQHF. For the CDR3, the DNA is TGCGCCAGCAGCCAAGCAGGGACAGGGGATCAGCCCCAGCATTTT.

This clone was counted once. The chain employs TRBV2 and TRBJ2-7, with TRBD1 identical over 9 bases. Germline CDR1 reads SNHLY; CDR2 reads FYNNEI. The CDR3 has 12 amino acids. V trimming: 7 bases; J trimming: 4 bases; junction bases outside the gene matches: 2. CDR3 nucleotides: TGTGCCAGCAAGGGACAGGGTTACGAGCAGTACTTC. This gives the protein CASKGQGYEQYF. Complete variable domain (other parts from reference TRBV2 and TRBJ2-7): EPEVTQTPSHQVTQMGQEVILRCVPISNHLYFYWYRQILGQKVEFLVSFYNNEISEKSEIFDDQFSVERPDGSNFTLKIRSTKLEDSAMYFCASKGQGYEQYFGPGTRLTVT.

This rearrangement joins TRBV30 to TRBJ1-2; perhaps TRBD1 as D (6 bases). Trimming took off 0 bases at V and 3 bases at J, with 11 bases between the two ends. The CDR3 totals 14 residues. Germline values: CDR1 GTSNPN, CDR2 SVGIG (reference sequence). The CDR3 protein is CAWSVIGGYYGYTF. The CDR3 nucleotides read TGTGCCTGGAGTGTCATAGGGGGGTACTATGGCTACACCTTC.

The chain has TRBV7-9 and TRBJ2-4, with 10 bases matching TRBD2. CDR1 and CDR2 from the germline V gene are SEHNR and FQNEAQ (reference sequence). This CDR3 has 17 residues. J lost 6 bases, V lost 4 bases, and 12 bases had no gene match. The CDR3 DNA reads as TGTGCCAGCAGCTCGAGCCTTAGCGGGAGGCCGTTAAACATTCAGTACTTC. This codes for CASSSSLSGRPLNIQYF.

The chain recombines TRBV19 with TRBJ2-2; perhaps TRBD1 as D (5 bases). The CDR3 totals 16 residues. Between the trimmed V and J ends, which lost 3 bases and 2 bases, there was a span of 13 bases. CDR1 is LNHDA, CDR2 SQIVND, per germline (reference sequence). The CDR3 region has the DNA TGTGCCAGTAGTATCGTAGCACAGGCTAACACCGGGGAGCTGTTTTTT. Encoded protein: CASSIVAQANTGELFF. The variable domain in full, completed from reference TRBV19 and TRBJ2-2, reads DGGITQSPKYLFRKEGQNVTLSCEQNLNHDAMYWYRQDPGQGLRLIYYSQIVNDFQKGDIAEGYSVSREKKESFPLTVTSAQKNPTAFYLCASSIVAQANTGELFFGEGSRLTVL.

This clone turned up a few times. The CDR3 DNA reads TGTGCCAGCAGCTCCCGGGACAGGGGGTCCAATCAGCCCCAGCATTTT. Encoded protein: CASSSRDRGSNQPQHF. V gene TRBV7-2 combines with J gene TRBJ1-5, with 11 nucleotides matching TRBD1. The CDR3 has 16 residues. Germline V gene sequence: CDR1 SGHTA, CDR2 FQGNSA. J was trimmed by 3 bases and V by 4 bases; bases with no gene match: 5.

The genes are TRBV4-2 and TRBJ1-5; 9 bases align to TRBD1. V trimming: 4 bases; J trimming: 7 bases; junction bases outside the gene matches: 8. The V gene's germline CDR1 is LGHNA and CDR2 YNFKEQ. CDR3 length equals 15 residues. CDR3 in DNA: TGTGCCAGCAGCCCCCGGGACAGGGAGAACCAGCCCCAGCATTTT. Its protein product is CASSPRDRENQPQHF.